The TCR beta chain described here comes from a study of T cell responses to AZD1222 COVID-19 vaccine. Overall study findings and caveats: White British ancestry dominated among donors, who included more females, and clonal diversity was possibly underestimated. Seropositivity was recorded at baseline in only a handful of AZD1222 recipients.

The junction had 2 bases not matched to a gene; V was cut back by 3 bases and J by 4 bases. Per the germline V gene, CDR1 is KGHDR and CDR2 is SFDVKD. This CDR3 is 15 amino acids long. Timing groups of about 4 and about 12 weeks for second doses were pooled. Only in-frame clones appear in the TCRdb table, and some are missing; sequencing was by immunoSEQ multiplex PCR. The sample yields more than 110,000 clones, more than 75% seen once. Remarks on this clone: No antigen is known for it.

Source: peripheral blood, taken 28 days after the second AZD1222 dose. The chain joins TRBV24-1 to TRBJ2-3, with 11 bases aligning to TRBD1. The TCR originated in an adult who received the AZD1222 COVID-19 vaccine. The CDR3 DNA reads as TGTGCCACCAGTGATGCGGGACAGGGGGCAGATACGCAGTATTTT. This sequence encodes CATSDAGQGADTQYF.